What follows are 22 T cell receptor beta chains derived from one specimen sequenced in a study of T cell responses to AZD1222 COVID-19 vaccine. Using immunoSEQ multiplex PCR, the repertoire was profiled, and TCRdb retains in-frame clones only, with some absent. The table shows 140,000 to 150,000 clones, with roughly 89% occurring only once. Sequenced material: peripheral blood, taken on day 0 of AZD1222 vaccination. The receptors stem from an adult in good health.

This rearrangement joins TRBV7-6 to TRBJ1-1; D is unclear. This CDR3 is 11 amino acids long. Germline assignment: CDR1 SGHVS and CDR2 FNYEAQ. The ends were cut back, 5 bases at V and 6 bases at J, with 7 bases in the middle. This chain's CDR3 is CASSPSAEAFF. The CDR3 DNA is TGTGCCAGCAGCCCTAGCGCTGAAGCTTTCTTT. Drawing the rest from reference TRBV7-6 and TRBJ1-1, the complete variable domain is GAGVSQSPRYKVTKRGQDVALRCDPISGHVSLYWYRQALGQGPEFLTYFNYEAQQDKSGLPNDRFSAERPEGSISTLTIQRTEQRDSAMYRCASSPSAEAFFGQGTRLTVV.

The chain employs TRBV2 and TRBJ2-2; D possibly matches TRBD1 or TRBD2 (5 bases each). Between the trimmed V and J ends, which lost 6 bases and 5 bases, there was a span of 19 bases. Germline V gene sequence: CDR1 SNHLY, CDR2 FYNNEI. CDR3 length: 16 amino acids. This chain's CDR3 is CASSLRWGSGTGELFF. Here the CDR3 DNA reads TGTGCCAGCAGCCTAAGGTGGGGGAGCGGAACCGGGGAGCTGTTTTTT. Full variable domain (outside the CDR3, taken from reference TRBV2 and TRBJ2-2): EPEVTQTPSHQVTQMGQEVILRCVPISNHLYFYWYRQILGQKVEFLVSFYNNEISEKSEIFDDQFSVERPDGSNFTLKIRSTKLEDSAMYFCASSLRWGSGTGELFFGEGSRLTVL.

The chain uses TRBV12-3 or TRBV12-4 and TRBJ1-1, with D unclear. Deletions cut 1 base from V and 9 bases from J, with 12 bases between. The CDR3 consists of 13 residues. CDR3 protein: CASSLGLNYKAFF. The CDR3 DNA reads as TGTGCCAGCAGTTTAGGGCTTAATTACAAAGCTTTCTTT.

The V and J genes are TRBV28 and TRBJ2-7, with 10 bases that match TRBD1. The CDR3 sequence is 15 residues long. V shed 8 bases, J shed 2 bases, and the junction held 9 bases outside the gene matches. The germline V gene encodes CDR1 MDHEN and CDR2 SYDVKM. CDR3 in amino acids: CASALRGQGAYEQYF. The CDR3 DNA reads TGTGCCAGCGCCCTCCGAGGACAGGGGGCCTACGAGCAGTACTTC. The whole variable domain, filled in from reference TRBV28 and TRBJ2-7, reads DVKVTQSSRYLVKRTGEKVFLECVQDMDHENMFWYRQDPGLGLRLIYFSYDVKMKEKGDIPEGYSVSREKKERFSLILESASTNQTSMYLCASALRGQGAYEQYFGPGTRLTVT.

V gene TRBV7-2 combines with J gene TRBJ1-3; 7 positions match TRBD1. J gave up 2 bases and V 9 bases, and 4 bases lay outside the gene matches. This CDR3 is built from 13 residues. Germline CDR1 is SGHTA and CDR2 is FQGNSA. The DNA for the CDR3 is TGTGCCAGTTCGACAGGGACTGGAAACACCATATATTTT. The encoded protein is CASSTGTGNTIYF.

The rearrangement uses TRBV5-6 and TRBJ1-6; D ambiguous. Trimming removed 3 bases from V and 7 bases from J, with 14 bases in between. This CDR3 has 15 amino acids. Germline V gene sequence: CDR1 SGHDT, CDR2 YYEEEE. In DNA, the CDR3 is TGTGCCAGCAGCTACCGACCGAATCTGAATTCACCCCTCCACTTT. This codes for CASSYRPNLNSPLHF.

This sequence joins TRBV11-2 and TRBJ2-1; 7 nucleotides line up with TRBD1. CDR3 length: 15 residues. The trim removed 1 base at V and 8 bases at J, leaving 8 bases unmatched. The germline gives CDR1 SGHAT, CDR2 FQNNGV. The CDR3 region is CASSLAGTVVHEQFF. In DNA form, the CDR3 reads TGTGCCAGCAGCTTAGCCGGGACAGTTGTCCATGAGCAGTTCTTC.

The chain's CDR3 is CASSLGTGMVDEQFF. DNA for the CDR3: TGTGCCAGCAGCTTAGGGACAGGGATGGTCGATGAGCAGTTCTTC. The rearrangement links TRBV7-9 to TRBJ2-1; 8 bases line up with TRBD1. Germline lookup yields CDR1 SEHNR and CDR2 FQNEAQ (reference sequence). The length of the CDR3 is 15 residues. Germline trimming cut 1 base from V and 8 bases from J; bases unmatched to any gene: 7.

As DNA, the CDR3 is TGCGCCAGCAGCCAAGGACGCGGGATGCCTGGCTACACCTTC. Its translation is CASSQGRGMPGYTF. V and J are TRBV4-3 and TRBJ1-2; D gene uncertain. The CDR3 has 14 residues. Germline-derived CDR1 and CDR2 are LGHNA and YSLEER. Trimming removed 1 base from V and 7 bases from J, with 13 bases in between.

The V and J genes are TRBV5-5 and TRBJ1-2, with D perhaps TRBD1 (5 bases). This CDR3 region has 13 residues. CDR1 is SGHKS, CDR2 YYEKEE, per germline (reference sequence). Trimming removed 4 bases at V and 5 bases at J, with 12 bases between. The CDR3: CASSPQGSYGYTF. The CDR3 DNA reads TGTGCCAGCAGCCCTCAGGGATCTTATGGCTACACCTTC.

CDR3 in DNA: TGTGCCAGCTCCCCCGGGACGCATAGCAATCAGCCCCAGCATTTT. It codes for CASSPGTHSNQPQHF. V is TRBV6-6 and J is TRBJ1-5; weak D call: TRBD1 (5 bases). Trimming stripped 8 bases from V and 0 bases from J, with 14 bases between. The CDR3 spans 15 residues. The germline CDR1 and CDR2 sequences are MNHNY and SVGAGI (reference sequence).

This clone was seen more than once but under ten times. The V gene is TRBV9, the J gene TRBJ1-1; 9 bases agree with TRBD1. This CDR3 comprises 15 residues. V was pared by 3 bases and J by 5 bases, with 8 bases of the junction left unmatched. Germline V lookup: CDR1 SGDLS, CDR2 YYNGEE. CDR3 DNA sequence: TGTGCCAGCAGCGCCGGGACAGGGTTGGGAACTGAAGCTTTCTTT. Its translation is CASSAGTGLGTEAFF.

This chain uses TRBV5-6 with TRBJ2-5; D unclear. V lost 4 bases to trimming and J lost 1 base, with 17 bases between them. Germline V CDR1 and CDR2: SGHDT, YYEEEE. There are 16 residues in the CDR3. This chain's CDR3 is CASSALDRFRQETQYF. The CDR3 nucleotides are TGTGCCAGCAGCGCTCTAGATAGGTTCCGCCAAGAGACCCAGTACTTC.

The V gene is TRBV18, the J gene TRBJ1-3; D is uncertain. Germline values: CDR1 KGHSH, CDR2 LQKENI. Trimming removed 0 bases at V and 8 bases at J, with 11 bases between. There are 14 residues in the CDR3. DNA of the CDR3: TGTGCCAGCTCACCACCGGCTTCACGGGACACCATATATTTT. It translates to CASSPPASRDTIYF. The full variable domain, rest sourced from reference TRBV18 and TRBJ1-3, is NAGVMQNPRHLVRRRGQEARLRCSPMKGHSHVYWYRQLPEEGLKFMVYLQKENIIDESGMPKERFSAEFPKEGPSILRIQQVVRGDSAAYFCASSPPASRDTIYFGEGSWLTVV.

The chain recombines TRBV28 with TRBJ1-6; a weak D match, TRBD1 (5 bases). The CDR3 length is 14 residues. Germline V CDR1 and CDR2: MDHEN, SYDVKM. The V end lost 1 base, the J end lost 13 bases, and 14 bases lay between the germline ends. The DNA for the CDR3 is TGTGCCAGCAGTTTATCAAATCAGGGATGGCCCCTCCACTTT. This codes for CASSLSNQGWPLHF.

The chain links TRBV2 to TRBJ2-1; the D is unclear. V shed 10 bases and J shed 6 bases, with 7 bases lying between them. Germline lookup yields CDR1 SNHLY and CDR2 FYNNEI. The CDR3 runs to 10 residues. CDR3 protein: CATYVNEQFF. The CDR3 bases are TGTGCCACCTATGTCAATGAGCAGTTCTTC.

V usage is TRBV5-4 and J usage is TRBJ2-2; no firm D call. Trimming cost V 2 bases and J 7 bases, with 9 bases left between them. The CDR3 spans 13 residues. Germline V lookup: CDR1 SGHNT, CDR2 YYREEE (reference sequence). The CDR3 here is CASSFIVNGELFF. CDR3 sequence (DNA): TGTGCCAGCAGCTTCATAGTCAACGGGGAGCTGTTTTTT.

This chain joins TRBV4-3 and TRBJ2-7, with TRBD1 matching 7 bases. CDR3 length equals 14 residues. The J segment lost 3 bases and the V segment lost 5 bases, leaving 7 bases of the junction unmatched. Germline CDR1 is LGHNA and CDR2 is YSLEER. CDR3 coding DNA: TGCGCCAGCAGCTACCGGACAGGAGACTACGAGCAGTACTTC. Amino acid sequence: CASSYRTGDYEQYF.

The CDR3 DNA is TGTGCCAGCAGTTCGTGGACAGACTTCTATGGCTACACCTTC. This translates into CASSSWTDFYGYTF. The chain employs TRBV27 and TRBJ1-2, with D perhaps TRBD1 (6 bases). Germline V gives CDR1 MNHEY, CDR2 SMNVEV (reference sequence). Between the trimmed V and J ends, which lost 4 bases and 4 bases, there was a span of 13 bases. The CDR3 is 14 residues long.

This sequence joins TRBV3-1 (or the pseudogene TRBV3-2) and TRBJ1-2; D unclear. Trimming left V 4 bases short and J 8 bases short, with 11 bases between. The CDR3 is 12 amino acids. Germline V gene sequence: CDR1 LGHDT, CDR2 YNNKEL (reference sequence). The chain's CDR3 is CASSPSERGYTF. As DNA, the CDR3 is TGTGCCAGCAGCCCGTCCGAAAGGGGCTACACCTTC.

V is TRBV7-8 and J is TRBJ2-7, with unresolved D. The CDR3 length is 14 residues. The V gene lost 4 bases and the J gene lost 0 bases, with 10 bases spanning the gap. Germline CDR1 SGHVS, CDR2 FQNEAQ. The CDR3 sequence: CASSSSRSSYEQYF. Here the CDR3 DNA reads TGTGCCAGCAGCTCTTCGCGGAGCTCCTACGAGCAGTACTTC.

This clone was seen just once. The V gene is TRBV4-3, the J gene TRBJ1-1; D ambiguous. Trimming pared 0 bases from V and 0 bases from J, leaving 8 bases between. The CDR3 contains 15 residues. Germline V lookup: CDR1 LGHNA, CDR2 YSLEER. Here the CDR3 reads CASSQDTALNTEAFF. The CDR3 coding sequence is TGCGCCAGCAGCCAAGATACCGCACTGAACACTGAAGCTTTCTTT.